These T cell receptor beta chains were read from a single sample in a study of blood T cell repertoires in COVID-19. Data came from immunoSEQ multiplex PCR; TCRdb stores just in-frame clones and leaves some out. The sample yields more than 250,000 clones, roughly nine tenths seen once. The sequenced sample consisted of PBMCs or T cells enriched from blood (not recorded which). The receptors stem from a woman aged 18-35 years who had recovered from COVID-19. The CDR3 runs from the conserved cysteine through the conserved F or W. A D gene is named only where the DNA matches it firmly. Expanded clones get a size class; other rows say once, few or many, or leave the size out.

D	V	size	J	CDR3	DNA
NA	TRBV30	NA	TRBJ1-1	CAWNSDIYTEAFF	TGTGCCTGGAACTCAGACATCTACACTGAAGCTTTCTTT
NA	TRBV19	many	TRBJ1-5	CASSAGVGNQPQHF	TGTGCCAGTAGTGCAGGGGTGGGCAATCAGCCCCAGCATTTT
TRBD2	TRBV9	NA	TRBJ2-3	CASNRLAGGLSDTQYF	TGTGCCAGCAACCGACTAGCGGGAGGGTTATCCGATACGCAGTATTTT
NA	TRBV15	NA	TRBJ1-2	CATSSSGGYTF	TGTGCCACCAGCAGTAGCGGTGGCTACACCTTC
NA	TRBV24-1	NA	TRBJ2-1	CATRGNSGSSYNEQFF	TGTGCCACCAGGGGGAATAGCGGATCCTCCTACAATGAGCAGTTCTTC
NA	TRBV7-9	NA	TRBJ1-1	CCRVFFNDTEAFF	TGCTGCAGGGTCTTTTTTAACGACACTGAAGCTTTCTTT
TRBD1	TRBV25-1	NA	TRBJ1-6	CASTRTGDDSPLHF	TGTGCCAGCACACGGACAGGGGACGATTCACCCCTCCACTTT
TRBD1	TRBV28	NA	TRBJ1-5	CASSLLALDRGYQPQHF	TGTGCCAGCAGTTTATTAGCGTTGGACAGGGGCTATCAGCCCCAGCATTTT
TRBD1	TRBV28	NA	TRBJ2-7	CASRLLRDRGSEQYF	TGTGCCAGCAGACTACTCCGGGACAGGGGGTCCGAGCAGTACTTC
TRBD1	TRBV7-8	NA	TRBJ2-7	CASSLLTGGGHEQYF	TGTGCCAGCAGCTTATTGACAGGGGGTGGCCACGAGCAGTACTTC
NA	TRBV4-3	NA	TRBJ2-5	CASSRGTPSRLYETQYF	TGCGCCAGCAGCCGCGGGACCCCCAGCAGGTTGTACGAGACCCAGTACTTC
TRBD2	TRBV5-4	NA	TRBJ2-1	CASSLAGNYNEQFF	TGTGCCAGCAGCTTAGCGGGAAATTACAATGAGCAGTTCTTC
TRBD2	TRBV9	few	TRBJ2-3	CASSVDPGTSGRDTQYF	TGTGCCAGCAGCGTAGATCCCGGGACTAGCGGGAGAGATACGCAGTATTTT
NA	TRBV27	NA	TRBJ2-5	CASKMTRVYETQYF	TGTGCCAGCAAAATGACTAGGGTTTACGAGACCCAGTACTTC
NA	TRBV3-1/TRBV3-2	NA	TRBJ1-5	CASSQFTGLNQPQHF	TGTGCCAGCAGCCAATTCACGGGACTCAATCAGCCCCAGCATTTT
NA	TRBV19	NA	TRBJ2-3	CASSVTTGYTSTDTQYF	TGTGCCAGTAGTGTTACAACAGGTTATACTAGCACAGATACGCAGTATTTT
TRBD2	TRBV19	NA	TRBJ2-7	CASTGSGGEQYF	TGTGCCAGTACGGGAAGCGGGGGCGAGCAGTACTTC
NA	TRBV11-3	NA	TRBJ1-4	CASSLGEAGGTNEKLFF	TGTGCCAGCAGCTTAGGGGAGGCAGGCGGCACGAATGAAAAACTGTTTTTT
NA	TRBV28	NA	TRBJ1-3	CASSLGGRDTIYF	TGTGCCAGCAGTTTAGGGGGCCGTGACACCATATATTTT
NA	TRBV3-1/TRBV3-2	once	TRBJ2-5	CASTLWTGTGETQYF	TGTGCCAGCACCCTATGGACGGGGACTGGGGAGACCCAGTACTTC
TRBD2	TRBV7-4	NA	TRBJ2-2	CASSRTREKTGELFF	TGTGCCAGCAGCAGGACTAGGGAGAAGACCGGGGAGCTGTTTTTT
TRBD1	TRBV10-3	few	TRBJ2-7	CAIQRQGEVYEQYF	TGTGCCATCCAGAGACAGGGTGAGGTCTACGAGCAGTACTTC
NA	TRBV19	many	TRBJ1-6	CASSEGGTPLHF	TGTGCCAGTAGTGAAGGGGGTACGCCCCTCCACTTT
TRBD2	TRBV3-1/TRBV3-2	NA	TRBJ2-3	CASSPGLAGEADTQYF	TGTGCCAGCAGCCCGGGACTAGCGGGAGAGGCAGATACGCAGTATTTT
NA	TRBV30	NA	TRBJ1-6	CAWSPNRDFGGNSPLHF	TGTGCCTGGAGTCCCAACAGGGATTTTGGGGGTAATTCACCCCTCCACTTT
TRBD2	TRBV9	NA	TRBJ2-5	CASSRREGRETQYF	TGTGCCAGCAGCCGGCGGGAGGGCCGGGAGACCCAGTACTTC
NA	TRBV19	once	TRBJ1-3	CASSYSREPGNTIYF	TGTGCCAGTAGTTATTCCAGGGAACCTGGAAACACCATATATTTT
TRBD1	TRBV18	NA	TRBJ1-5	CASSLDREYQPQHF	TGTGCCAGCTCGCTGGACAGGGAGTATCAGCCCCAGCATTTT
NA	TRBV9	NA	TRBJ2-2	CASQGQLSTGELFF	TGTGCCAGCCAAGGACAGCTGAGCACCGGGGAGCTGTTTTTT
TRBD2	TRBV11-3	once	TRBJ2-5	CASSIPTSGGGETQYF	TGTGCCAGCAGCATCCCCACTAGCGGGGGAGGGGAGACCCAGTACTTC
NA	TRBV11-3	NA	TRBJ1-1	CASSVTGYEAFF	TGTGCCAGCAGCGTTACAGGTTACGAAGCTTTCTTT
TRBD2	TRBV28	NA	TRBJ2-6	CASSLPPPGTSGSSGANVLTF	TGTGCCAGCAGTTTACCACCTCCCGGGACTAGCGGGAGTTCCGGGGCCAACGTCCTGACTTTC
NA	TRBV4-2	NA	TRBJ1-1	CASSHTSTGMNTEAFF	TGTGCCAGCAGCCATACCAGTACAGGTATGAACACTGAAGCTTTCTTT
NA	TRBV19	NA	TRBJ2-7	CASSVPGQSYEQYF	TGTGCCAGTAGTGTTCCCGGACAGTCCTACGAGCAGTACTTC
TRBD1	TRBV18	once	TRBJ1-2	CASSRGQGLSNYGYTF	TGTGCCAGCTCCCGGGGACAGGGCCTCTCTAACTATGGCTACACCTTC